Listed below are T cell receptor beta chains from one sample, sequenced in a study of tumor and adjacent non-tumor tissue in lung cancer. One entry per CDR3 protein results from TCRdb running MiXCR on the multiplex PCR reads. The sample has 65,000 to 90,000 distinct CDR3 sequences; 80% to 85% are singletons. The sequencing sample was made of lung tumor tissue. These receptors all stem from a woman aged 45 to 65 with non-small cell lung cancer. CDR3s include the opening cysteine and the closing phenylalanine or tryptophan. The size of a clone is reported for some rows only, either as once, few or many, or as a class for expanded clones.

>NA|TRBV6-2/TRBV6-3|TRBJ2-7
CASSYLDTYVQYF
>NA|TRBV13|TRBJ2-1
CASSPYSVSYNEKFF
>few|TRBV4-3|TRBJ1-1
CASSQGDGWKTEAFF
>NA|TRBV24-1|TRBJ2-1
CATRPRNNNEEFF
>once|TRBV24-1|TRBJ2-3
CAISGQGTDTQYF
>NA|TRBV29-1|TRBJ2-1
CSVALQSCCEQFF
>NA|TRBV20-1|TRBJ1-1
CCARAPVSTEAFF
>many|TRBV4-2|TRBJ1-2
CASSQDTAGGNYGYTF
>once|TRBV6-2/TRBV6-3|TRBJ2-1
CASSYRRPNEQFF
>NA|TRBV29-1|TRBJ2-7
CSVGSAGGRYKQYF
>NA|TRBV6-1|NA
CASSELGVQPQYF
>NA|TRBV29-1|TRBJ2-3
CSIGGTSGDTDTQYF
>few|TRBV5-4|TRBJ2-5
CVSSQWEGETQYF
>NA|TRBV20-1|TRBJ1-5
CSANRAIQPQHF
>NA|TRBV7-2|TRBJ2-7
CASRLAGGSYEQYF
>NA|TRBV12-3/TRBV12-4|TRBJ2-2
CASSTTGVAEELYF